The 16 T cell receptor beta chains below were found in one sample sequenced in a study of shared clonotypes between healthy human individuals. Some clones are missing from TCRdb's copy, which holds only in-frame ones; the method was immunoSEQ multiplex PCR. The data contain hundreds of thousands of clones, 77% of them singletons. Sequencing was done on a sample of PBMCs. These receptors all come from a middle-aged woman in good health. Some clones in this sample may be carry-over from other donors' samples.

The sample holds many counts of this clone. The chain employs TRBV7-8 and TRBJ2-7; tentatively, D is TRBD1 (5 bases). The germline gives CDR1 SGHVS, CDR2 FQNEAQ. Trimming removed 5 bases from V and 3 bases from J, with 11 bases in between. The CDR3 has 13 residues. CDR3 loop: CASSQRTLYEQYF. The CDR3 region has the DNA TGTGCCAGCAGCCAAAGGACACTCTACGAGCAGTACTTC.

The rearrangement links TRBV11-2 to TRBJ2-6; D is undetermined. The CDR3 totals 13 residues. Per germline, CDR1 SGHAT and CDR2 FQNNGV. With 5 bases removed from V and 0 bases from J, the gap between germline ends came to 2 bases. The chain's CDR3 is CASSPSGANVLTF. The CDR3 region has the DNA TGTGCCAGCAGCCCCTCTGGGGCCAACGTCCTGACTTTC.

This clone was recorded a few times. The V and J genes are TRBV7-8 and TRBJ2-3, with D uncertain. The end of the DNA aligns better with TRBJ1-5, so the J call may be wrong. CDR1 and CDR2 (germline): SGHVS, FQNEAQ. This CDR3 spans 12 amino acids. The CDR3 sequence is CASSHGSDTQHF. In nucleotides, the CDR3 is TGTGCCAGCAGCCACGGGTCAGATACGCAGCATTTT.

In its sample, this clone was seen once. The V gene is TRBV19, the J gene TRBJ2-5, with D possibly being TRBD1 (8 bases). Germline CDR1 is LNHDA and CDR2 is SQIVND (reference sequence). The CDR3 extends over 12 amino acids. V gave up 8 bases and J gave up 5 bases, with 12 bases separating them. The CDR3 region has the DNA TGTGCCAGTGCACAGGGGGGGGAGACCCAGTACTTC. The encoded protein is CASAQGGETQYF.

The chain joins TRBV10-3 to TRBJ2-3; no clear D gene. The V and J ends lost 5 bases and 5 bases respectively, with 8 bases between them. The CDR3 sequence is 12 residues long. CDR1 is ENHRY, CDR2 SYGVKD, per germline. In nucleotides, the CDR3 is TGTGCCATCAGTCGACTGGGAGATACGCAGTATTTT. Amino acid sequence: CAISRLGDTQYF.

This chain connects TRBV19 to TRBJ2-7, with D perhaps matching TRBD2 (6 bases). V was clipped by 3 bases and J by 6 bases, with 12 bases between them. This CDR3 contains 13 residues. Germline V gives CDR1 LNHDA, CDR2 SQIVND (reference sequence). The CDR3 DNA follows: TGTGCCAGTAGTATCGGGGCGGGACTCGAGCAGTACTTC. Translated, it gives CASSIGAGLEQYF.

V usage is TRBV15 and J usage is TRBJ1-4; D unclear. The ends were cut back, 7 bases at V and 8 bases at J, with 20 bases in the middle. The CDR3 extends over 15 amino acids. Germline lookup yields CDR1 LNHNV and CDR2 YYDKDF (reference sequence). CDR3 sequence (DNA): TGTGCCACCACCGAGCACCGGGCCTCGGGAGAAAAACTGTTTTTT. Its translation is CATTEHRASGEKLFF.

In its sample, this clone was seen many times. This rearrangement joins TRBV5-4 to TRBJ2-7, with 11 bases identical to TRBD2. This CDR3 spans 16 amino acids. V shed 4 bases and J 3 bases; nucleotides not matched to a gene: 9. Looked up from germline, CDR1 is SGHNT and CDR2 is YYREEE (reference sequence). The CDR3 is CASSPTSGAGYYEQYF. CDR3 bases: TGTGCCAGCAGCCCGACTAGCGGGGCCGGGTACTACGAGCAGTACTTC.

This chain joins TRBV5-1 and TRBJ2-1; 7 positions match TRBD1. Trimming cost V 5 bases and J 1 base; bases outside gene matches: 6. The V gene's germline CDR1 is SGHRS and CDR2 YFSETQ. The CDR3 consists of 15 residues. The CDR3 spells CASRGTGVSYNEQFF. CDR3 bases: TGCGCCAGCAGAGGAACAGGGGTTTCCTACAATGAGCAGTTCTTC.

V is TRBV9 and J is TRBJ2-2, with D possibly TRBD2 on 6 matching bases. The V and J ends lost 0 bases and 1 base respectively, with 10 bases between them. Germline assignment: CDR1 SGDLS and CDR2 YYNGEE. CDR3 length equals 16 residues. The CDR3 nucleotides read TGTGCCAGCAGCGTAGCTAGCGTTCAGAACACCGGGGAGCTGTTTTTT. This codes for CASSVASVQNTGELFF.

This clone was picked up one time. A single base separates this from a much larger clone, so it may be a read error. The CDR3 loop reads CACTPGQGAWEQYF. The CDR3, as DNA: TGTGCCTGCACCCCGGGACAGGGGGCGTGGGAGCAGTACTTC. The chain uses TRBV2 and TRBJ2-7; 12 positions match TRBD1. This CDR3 spans 14 amino acids. Unmatched junction bases numbered 12, after V lost 11 bases and J lost 7 bases. Germline CDR1 SNHLY, CDR2 FYNNEI.

This clone turned up a few times. The identical CDR3 is also encoded by other nucleotide sequences in the sample. The chain employs TRBV7-3 and TRBJ2-3, with 9 bases aligning to TRBD1. V shed 3 bases, J shed 6 bases, and the junction held 4 bases outside the gene matches. This CDR3 is built from 14 residues. The V gene's germline CDR1 is SGHTA and CDR2 FQGTGA. This chain's CDR3 is CASSLTGGMDTQYF. Here the CDR3 DNA reads TGTGCCAGCAGCTTGACAGGGGGAATGGATACGCAGTATTTT.

The rearrangement joins TRBV7-9 to TRBJ1-2; 8 nucleotides align to TRBD1. Germline values: CDR1 SEHNR, CDR2 FQNEAQ (reference sequence). The CDR3 length is 13 residues. The ends lost 6 bases at V and 2 bases at J; junction bases unmatched: 2. CDR3 region: CASRTGANYGYTF. In DNA, the CDR3 is TGTGCCAGCAGGACAGGGGCCAACTATGGCTACACCTTC.

The chain is built from TRBV18 and TRBJ2-2; unclear D gene. With 4 bases removed from V and 7 bases from J, the gap between germline ends came to 19 bases. This CDR3 is 16 amino acids long. CDR1 is KGHSH and CDR2 is LQKENI in the germline V gene. CDR3 coding DNA: TGTGCCAGCTCACGTTCCCCCCCTCCTCCTGGCGGGGAGCTGTTTTTT. This sequence encodes CASSRSPPPPGGELFF.

Concerning this clone itself: A much larger clone sits a single nucleotide away, making a read error possible. Without the conserved terminal phenylalanine or tryptophan, this CDR3 likely stems from a read error. The CDR3 here is CASSLDTSGSGLTQYL. The CDR3 DNA reads as TGTGCCAGCAGCTTAGATACTAGCGGGAGCGGACTTACGCAGTATCTT. The chain combines TRBV7-6 with TRBJ2-3, with 11 bases aligning to TRBD2. This CDR3 has 16 amino acids. CDR1 is SGHVS, CDR2 FNYEAQ, per germline. J lost 8 bases, V lost 1 base, and 8 bases had no gene match.

Turning to this clone: A far larger clone is one nucleotide away, so this likely arose from a read error. This rearrangement joins TRBV29-1 to TRBJ1-1, with D possibly being TRBD1 (5 bases). The germline V gene has CDR1 SQVTM and CDR2 ANQGSEA. Trimming removed 6 bases at V and 6 bases at J, with 14 bases between. The length of the CDR3 is 12 residues. CDR3 loop: CSVISGRAEAFF. The DNA for the CDR3 is TGCAGCGTGATTTCAGGGAGAGCTGAAGCTTTCTTT.